These 30 T cell receptor beta chains share one sample of origin, sequenced in a study of technical replicates of blood from a few donors. Some clones are missing from TCRdb's copy, which holds only in-frame ones; the method was immunoSEQ multiplex PCR. Among around 97,000 clones listed, 90% to 97% were seen once. The sequencing sample was made of T cells isolated from PBMCs. Receptor source: a human donor in good health.

J is TRBJ2-1 and V is TRBV5-4; 12 bases map to TRBD2. Germline V gene lookup returns CDR1 SGHNT and CDR2 YYREEE (reference sequence). The CDR3 is made up of 11 amino acids. The trim removed 9 bases at V and 12 bases at J, leaving 4 bases unmatched. DNA of the CDR3: TGTGCCATCACACTAGCGGGAGGGCAGTTCTTC. Its translation: CAITLAGGQFF.

This sequence joins TRBV30 and TRBJ2-4; tentatively, D is TRBD1 (5 bases). This CDR3 is built from 16 residues. From germline, CDR1 is GTSNPN and CDR2 SVGIG (reference sequence). The V end was cut by 3 bases, the J end by 0 bases, with 15 bases between. CDR3 sequence reads: CAWSLWVGQAKNIQYF. The CDR3 DNA follows: TGTGCCTGGAGCCTCTGGGTAGGACAAGCCAAAAACATTCAGTACTTC.

This rearrangement joins TRBV29-1 to TRBJ2-1, with 7 bases identical to TRBD2. The CDR3 runs to 14 residues. V shed 6 bases, J shed 0 bases, and the junction held 5 bases outside the gene matches. The germline V gene has CDR1 SQVTM and CDR2 ANQGSEA. This CDR3 reads CSVGDYSSYNEQFF. The CDR3 coding sequence is TGCAGCGTGGGGGACTATAGCTCCTACAATGAGCAGTTCTTC.

The genes are TRBV6-5 and TRBJ2-5, with D tentatively TRBD1 (6 bases). V lost 2 bases, J lost 1 base, and 11 bases lay in between. This CDR3 spans 15 amino acids. The germline gives CDR1 MNHEY, CDR2 SVGAGI. CDR3 sequence reads: CASSYAGTIQETQYF. CDR3 DNA: TGTGCCAGCAGTTACGCCGGGACAATCCAAGAGACCCAGTACTTC.

This chain joins TRBV19 and TRBJ2-3, with 7 bases fitting TRBD1. Germline V gene sequence: CDR1 LNHDA, CDR2 SQIVND (reference sequence). This CDR3 has 15 amino acids. The junction had 3 bases not matched to a gene; V was cut back by 0 bases and J by 3 bases. The CDR3: CASSIEGGWTDTQYF. CDR3 coding DNA: TGTGCCAGTAGTATAGAAGGGGGCTGGACAGATACGCAGTATTTT.

This clone was observed once. V is TRBV7-6 and J is TRBJ2-5; 8 bases match TRBD2. Germline trimming cut 5 bases from V and 1 base from J; bases unmatched to any gene: 6. This CDR3 spans 15 amino acids. The germline CDR1 and CDR2 sequences are SGHVS and FNYEAQ. CDR3: CASSQAGGSQETQYF. CDR3 DNA: TGTGCCAGCAGCCAGGCGGGGGGTTCCCAAGAGACCCAGTACTTC.

The V call is TRBV9, the J call TRBJ2-6, with TRBD2 identical over 7 bases. The CDR3 runs to 17 residues. Germline CDR1 is SGDLS and CDR2 is YYNGEE. V shed 0 bases and J 0 bases; nucleotides not matched to a gene: 3. The CDR3 DNA sequence: TGTGCCAGCAGCGTAGCGGGAGGAAGCTCTGGGGCCAACGTCCTGACTTTC. This sequence encodes CASSVAGGSSGANVLTF.

The chain links TRBV27 to TRBJ2-1, with 7 bases that match TRBD2. Germline lookup yields CDR1 MNHEY and CDR2 SMNVEV (reference sequence). V was clipped by 5 bases and J by 3 bases; unmatched bases: 7. This CDR3 spans 15 amino acids. Written as DNA, the CDR3 is TGTGCCAGCAGTCACAGCGGGAATGACTACAATGAGCAGTTCTTC. Protein sequence: CASSHSGNDYNEQFF.

This chain connects TRBV6-5 to TRBJ2-2; 7 bases map to TRBD2. This CDR3 contains 14 residues. The ends lost 4 bases at V and 6 bases at J; junction bases unmatched: 5. Germline assignment: CDR1 MNHEY and CDR2 SVGAGI. The CDR3 region has the DNA TGTGCCAGCAGTTCCCGACTAGCAGCCGGGGAGCTGTTTTTT. Residues: CASSSRLAAGELFF.

The V gene is TRBV7-9, the J gene TRBJ1-4, with TRBD1 as a possible D gene (6 bases). Trimming took 5 bases from V and 5 from J, leaving 15 bases between them. The CDR3 has 15 amino acids. Germline V CDR1 and CDR2: SEHNR, FQNEAQ (reference sequence). CDR3 in DNA: TGTGCCAGCAGCCCCGTACAGGGCTCGAATGAAAAACTGTTTTTT. Its translation: CASSPVQGSNEKLFF. Variable domain in full (rest from reference TRBV7-9 and TRBJ1-4): DTGVSQNPRHKITKRGQNVTFRCDPISEHNRLYWYRQTLGQGPEFLTYFQNEAQLEKSRLLSDRFSAERPKGSFSTLEIQRTEQGDSAMYLCASSPVQGSNEKLFFGSGTQLSVL.

This chain uses TRBV27 with TRBJ2-2; no reliable D call. Deletions cut 5 bases from V and 2 bases from J, with 6 bases between. The CDR3 extends over 13 amino acids. Germline V lookup: CDR1 MNHEY, CDR2 SMNVEV (reference sequence). CDR3 sequence: CASSRLNTGELFF. In nucleotides, the CDR3 is TGTGCCAGCAGTAGACTTAACACCGGGGAGCTGTTTTTT.

V is TRBV30 and J is TRBJ2-1, with TRBD2 as a possible D gene (5 bases). V was shortened by 6 bases and J by 7 bases, with 13 bases between the two germline ends. The CDR3 contains 12 residues. Germline CDR1 GTSNPN, CDR2 SVGIG (reference sequence). Written as DNA, the CDR3 is TGTGCCTGTAACCCTCGGGGTAATGAGCAGTTCTTC. It codes for CACNPRGNEQFF.

The V gene is TRBV7-3, the J gene TRBJ2-1, with 9 positions matching TRBD1. The CDR3 spans 15 residues. Germline CDR1 and CDR2: SGHTA and FQGTGA. With 5 bases clipped from V and 7 bases from J, the junction kept 9 bases outside the gene matches. CDR3 DNA sequence: TGTGCCAGCAGCATAAGACAGGGGGTTTTGAATGAGCAGTTCTTC. It yields the protein CASSIRQGVLNEQFF.

V and J are TRBV27 and TRBJ2-3, with 12 bases identical to TRBD1. The CDR3 is made up of 16 amino acids. The germline CDR1 and CDR2 sequences are MNHEY and SMNVEV (reference sequence). Losses at the gene ends were 7 bases for V and 2 bases for J; bases not matched to a gene: 7. As DNA, the CDR3 is TGTGCCAGCACCCGTGGGACAGGGGGCGTCACAGATACGCAGTATTTT. It codes for CASTRGTGGVTDTQYF.

The gene calls are TRBV11-3 and TRBJ1-1, with D hard to call. There are 14 residues in the CDR3. Trimming pared 7 bases from V and 1 base from J, leaving 13 bases between. Per the germline V gene, CDR1 is SGHNT and CDR2 is YENEEA. CDR3 in DNA: TGTGCCAGCACTGCTTGGAGAGGGAACACTGAAGCTTTCTTT. This gives the protein CASTAWRGNTEAFF.

This clone was seen only once. CDR3: CASSLLGTGKLGNEQFF. The DNA of the CDR3 is TGTGCCAGCAGCCTCCTGGGGACAGGGAAATTGGGGAATGAGCAGTTCTTC. The V gene is TRBV7-2, the J gene TRBJ2-1, with 9 bases that match TRBD1. Trimming cost V 5 bases and J 7 bases; bases outside gene matches: 15. This CDR3 comprises 17 residues. Germline V gene lookup returns CDR1 SGHTA and CDR2 FQGNSA.

This chain joins TRBV9 and TRBJ1-3; 7 nucleotides match TRBD1. The CDR3 runs 14 residues. The germline gives CDR1 SGDLS, CDR2 YYNGEE. Losses at the gene ends were 3 bases for V and 0 bases for J; bases not matched to a gene: 0. The CDR3 here is CASSGTGSGNTIYF. The CDR3 DNA is TGTGCCAGCAGCGGGACAGGCTCTGGAAACACCATATATTTT.

This clone has just one count. This chain connects TRBV28 to TRBJ2-2; no clear D. CDR1 MDHEN and CDR2 SYDVKM come from the germline V gene. With 6 bases removed from V and 4 bases from J, the gap between germline ends came to 6 bases. This CDR3 has 12 residues. CDR3: CASRATTGELFF. Here the CDR3 DNA reads TGTGCCAGCAGGGCCACCACCGGGGAGCTGTTTTTT.

V is TRBV7-2 and J is TRBJ2-1; D is possibly TRBD2 (6 bases). The V end was cut by 6 bases, the J end by 4 bases, with 13 bases between. The CDR3 is made up of 14 amino acids. Germline CDR1 and CDR2: SGHTA and FQGNSA. DNA of the CDR3: TGTGCCAGCAGGACAGACGCGGGGTACAATGAGCAGTTCTTC. Protein: CASRTDAGYNEQFF.

This chain links TRBV27 with TRBJ1-5; D gene ambiguous. V lost 2 bases to trimming and J lost 4 bases, with 9 bases between them. Germline assignment: CDR1 MNHEY and CDR2 SMNVEV (reference sequence). The CDR3 loop spans 14 amino acids. The CDR3 region is CASSLRGSNQPQHF. CDR3 DNA sequence: TGTGCCAGCAGTTTAAGAGGGTCGAATCAGCCCCAGCATTTT.

The chain is built from TRBV19 and TRBJ2-5; 8 positions agree with TRBD1. The CDR3 is 18 amino acids. The J segment lost 0 bases and the V segment lost 7 bases, leaving 16 bases of the junction unmatched. Per the germline V gene, CDR1 is LNHDA and CDR2 is SQIVND (reference sequence). This chain's CDR3 is CASTPGTGLRGYQETQYF. The CDR3 nucleotides read TGTGCCAGTACCCCTGGGACAGGTTTACGGGGGTACCAAGAGACCCAGTACTTC.

This sequence joins TRBV28 and TRBJ2-2, with D perhaps TRBD1 (6 bases). This CDR3 is 16 amino acids long. Trimming removed 5 bases at V and 5 bases at J, with 18 bases between. The V gene's germline CDR1 is MDHEN and CDR2 SYDVKM. In DNA, the CDR3 is TGTGCCAGCAGTCCCTTCGAGGGGGTTGGAACCGGGGAGCTGTTTTTT. Translating gives CASSPFEGVGTGELFF. Full variable domain (missing parts from reference TRBV28 and TRBJ2-2): DVKVTQSSRYLVKRTGEKVFLECVQDMDHENMFWYRQDPGLGLRLIYFSYDVKMKEKGDIPEGYSVSREKKERFSLILESASTNQTSMYLCASSPFEGVGTGELFFGEGSRLTVL.

The chain uses TRBV4-1 and TRBJ2-7, with 9 bases that match TRBD1. CDR3 length: 16 amino acids. The J segment lost 2 bases and the V segment lost 3 bases, leaving 8 bases of the junction unmatched. CDR1 is MGHRA and CDR2 is YSYEKL in the germline V gene. CDR3: CASSQPQGQGPYEQYF. The CDR3 coding sequence is TGCGCCAGCAGCCAGCCCCAGGGACAGGGTCCCTACGAGCAGTACTTC.

The gene calls are TRBV2 and TRBJ2-3; 9 bases are a match to TRBD1. The V gene end was trimmed by 6 bases and the J gene end by 11 bases; junction bases not matched to a gene: 6. The germline gives CDR1 SNHLY, CDR2 FYNNEI. This CDR3 has 12 amino acids. The CDR3 nucleotides are TGTGCCAGCAGACCCGGGACAGGGCGGCAGTATTTT. This translates into CASRPGTGRQYF. The full variable domain, rest sourced from reference TRBV2 and TRBJ2-3, is EPEVTQTPSHQVTQMGQEVILRCVPISNHLYFYWYRQILGQKVEFLVSFYNNEISEKSEIFDDQFSVERPDGSNFTLKIRSTKLEDSAMYFCASRPGTGRQYFGPGTRLTVL.

This sequence joins TRBV2 and TRBJ2-7, with 10 bases that match TRBD1. The CDR3 consists of 17 residues. Trimming took 4 bases from V and 3 from J; bases not matched to a gene: 12. Germline V lookup: CDR1 SNHLY, CDR2 FYNNEI. The CDR3 protein is CASSVVRETGGSYEQYF. DNA for the CDR3: TGTGCCAGCAGTGTAGTTCGGGAGACAGGGGGCAGCTACGAGCAGTACTTC.

This clone was detected a few times. The V and J genes are TRBV4-3 and TRBJ1-1; D not certain. V was trimmed by 0 bases and J by 0 bases, leaving 8 bases between them. The CDR3 has 15 residues. Looked up from germline, CDR1 is LGHNA and CDR2 is YSLEER. The CDR3 spells CASSQDGEMNTEAFF. Written as DNA, the CDR3 is TGCGCCAGCAGCCAAGACGGAGAGATGAACACTGAAGCTTTCTTT.

This clone was found a few times. This chain joins TRBV25-1 and TRBJ1-1; D not resolved. V shed 8 bases and J shed 5 bases, with 15 bases lying between them. CDR1 is MGHDK, CDR2 SYGVNS, per germline. The CDR3 is made up of 13 amino acids. CDR3 DNA: TGTGCCAGCCTAGACTCCGGGAGGACTGAAGCTTTCTTT. Translation gives CASLDSGRTEAFF. The whole variable domain, remainder taken from reference TRBV25-1 and TRBJ1-1, is EADIYQTPRYLVIGTGKKITLECSQTMGHDKMYWYQQDPGMELHLIHYSYGVNSTEKGDLSSESTVSRIRTEHFPLTLESARPSHTSQYLCASLDSGRTEAFFGQGTRLTVV.

The V call is TRBV27, the J call TRBJ2-1, with 11 bases matching TRBD2. J lost 6 bases, V lost 8 bases, and 6 bases had no gene match. This CDR3 has 14 amino acids. Looked up from germline, CDR1 is MNHEY and CDR2 is SMNVEV (reference sequence). CDR3 nucleotide sequence: TGTGCCAGCCGAATAGCGGGGGGGGGCAATGAGCAGTTCTTC. Translated: CASRIAGGGNEQFF.

DNA for the CDR3: TGTGCCATCAGGACGATGGACAGCCCGGATGGCTACACCTTC. Translated, it gives CAIRTMDSPDGYTF. The chain joins TRBV10-3 to TRBJ1-2; D is perhaps TRBD1 (6 bases). The CDR3 length is 14 residues. V was clipped by 6 bases and J by 6 bases, with 17 bases between them. The germline V gene encodes CDR1 ENHRY and CDR2 SYGVKD.

This chain connects TRBV4-1 to TRBJ2-5, with TRBD1 matching over 10 bases. V lost 1 base to trimming and J lost 8 bases; unmatched junction nucleotides: 7. Per germline, CDR1 MGHRA and CDR2 YSYEKL. The CDR3 sequence is 15 residues long. CDR3 sequence reads: CASSQVTDRGRTQYF. Here the CDR3 DNA reads TGCGCCAGCAGCCAAGTCACTGACAGGGGGCGAACCCAGTACTTC.